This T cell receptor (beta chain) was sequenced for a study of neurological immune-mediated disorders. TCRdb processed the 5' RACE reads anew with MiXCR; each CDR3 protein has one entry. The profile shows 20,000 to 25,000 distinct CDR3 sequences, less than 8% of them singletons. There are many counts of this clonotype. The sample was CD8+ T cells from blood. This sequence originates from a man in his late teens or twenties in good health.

The DNA of the CDR3 is TGCGCCAGCAGCTTGACTTTCCGGACCTCCAGGAGTACGCAGTATTTT. This sequence encodes CASSLTFRTSRSTQYF. The chain recombines TRBV5-1 with TRBJ2-3; D not resolved. This CDR3 is built from 16 residues. Germline loops: CDR1 SGHRS, CDR2 YFSETQ. The V end lost 1 base, the J end lost 8 bases, and 20 bases lay between the germline ends.